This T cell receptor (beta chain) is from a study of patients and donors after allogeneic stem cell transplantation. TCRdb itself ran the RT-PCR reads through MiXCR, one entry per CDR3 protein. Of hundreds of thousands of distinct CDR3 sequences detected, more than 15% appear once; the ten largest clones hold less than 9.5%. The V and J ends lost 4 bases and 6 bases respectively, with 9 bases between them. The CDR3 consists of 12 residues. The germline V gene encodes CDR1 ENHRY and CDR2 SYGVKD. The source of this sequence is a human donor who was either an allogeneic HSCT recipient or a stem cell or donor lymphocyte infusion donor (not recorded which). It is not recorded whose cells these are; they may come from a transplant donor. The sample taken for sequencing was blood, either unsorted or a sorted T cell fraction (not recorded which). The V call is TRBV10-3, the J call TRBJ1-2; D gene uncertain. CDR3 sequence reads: CAISGSTHGYTF. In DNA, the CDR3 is TGTGCCATCAGTGGTAGTACGCATGGCTACACCTTC.